A single sample gave rise to the 9 T cell receptor beta chains below, sequenced in a study of T cells in Graves' hyperthyroidism and ophthalmopathy. Amplified TCR beta CDR3 regions derived from RNA transcripts. First-round RT-PCR targeting the TCR CDR3 was performed with the HTBI primer set. MiXCR, run by TCRdb on the multiplex PCR reads, gives a single entry per CDR3 protein. The sample consists of approximately 610,000 distinct CDR3 sequences, around 17% of them appearing once. The source material was blood. The source is a woman under 30 with Graves' hyperthyroidism.

This clonotype was observed at least ten times. This chain links TRBV2 with TRBJ1-2, with D hard to call. This CDR3 is built from 13 residues. Per the germline V gene, CDR1 is SNHLY and CDR2 is FYNNEI. The V and J ends lost 3 bases and 6 bases respectively, with 11 bases between them. CDR3 nucleotide sequence: TGTGCCAGCAGTGATGTGCTCAATGATGGCTACACCTTC. The encoded protein is CASSDVLNDGYTF.

The V call is TRBV19, the J call TRBJ2-2; 9 nucleotides match TRBD1. Trimming took 11 bases from V and 6 from J; bases not matched to a gene: 13. Germline lookup yields CDR1 LNHDA and CDR2 SQIVND (reference sequence). The length of the CDR3 is 15 residues. CDR3 amino acids: CASRQGDYAPGELFF. The CDR3 DNA reads TGTGCCTCACGACAGGGGGACTATGCCCCCGGGGAGCTGTTTTTT.

Comment on this clonotype: One base away lies a much larger clone, so this may be a sequencing read error. The chain couples TRBV12-3 or TRBV12-4 to TRBJ1-5; possibly TRBD1 for D (6 bases). This CDR3 region has 14 residues. In nucleotides, the CDR3 is TGTGCCCCAGCGGGGGCTTGGGGCAATCAGCCCCTGCATTTT. Its translation: CAPAGAWGNQPLHF.

In its sample, this clonotype was seen a few times. The junction departs from the called germline gene at one end, perhaps through a read error. The chain employs TRBV6-2 or TRBV6-3 and TRBJ2-3, with D maybe TRBD1 (5 bases). Per germline, CDR1 MNHEY and CDR2 SVGEGT. CDR3 length: 15 residues. The CDR3 bases are TGTACCAGCAGACCCGACAGCTCTAGCACAGATACGCAGTATTTT. It translates to CTSRPDSSSTDTQYF.

Regarding this clonotype: This may arise from a read error, as a much more abundant clone is one base away. V is TRBV12-3 or TRBV12-4 and J is TRBJ2-3; a possible D gene is TRBD2 (7 bases). This CDR3 contains 15 residues. V was pared by 7 bases and J by 0 bases, with 14 bases between. For the CDR3, the DNA is TGTGCCAGCACCAGTCCGGGGGGCAGCACAGATACGCAGTATTTT. Translated, it gives CASTSPGGSTDTQYF.

This clonotype showed up many times. V and J are TRBV20-1 and TRBJ1-1; D remains ambiguous. V lost 5 bases and J 3 bases, leaving 10 bases between the germline ends. The germline CDR1 and CDR2 sequences are DFQATT and SNEGSKA (reference sequence). This CDR3 has 12 amino acids. The chain's CDR3 is CSALPGDTEAFF. DNA for the CDR3: TGCAGTGCTCTCCCGGGAGACACTGAAGCTTTCTTT.

This clonotype came up many times. The V call is TRBV15, the J call TRBJ2-3, with D maybe TRBD1 (6 bases). Trimming shortened V by 0 bases and J by 2 bases, and 12 bases separated the two germline ends. Germline-derived CDR1 and CDR2 are LNHNV and YYDKDF (reference sequence). The CDR3 contains 16 residues. This CDR3 reads CATSRDRDTFTDTQYF. The DNA for the CDR3 is TGTGCCACCAGCAGAGACCGGGACACCTTCACAGATACGCAGTATTTT. The full variable domain, completed using reference TRBV15 and TRBJ2-3, is DAMVIQNPRYQVTQFGKPVTLSCSQTLNHNVMYWYQQKSSQAPKLLFHYYDKDFNNEADTPDNFQSRRPNTSFCFLDIRSPGLGDTAMYLCATSRDRDTFTDTQYFGPGTRLTVL.

This clonotype was counted many times. The chain recombines TRBV11-2 with TRBJ2-1; D gene ambiguous. Germline lookup yields CDR1 SGHAT and CDR2 FQNNGV. This CDR3 spans 15 amino acids. V lost 10 bases to trimming and J lost 0 bases, with 16 bases between them. CDR3 in DNA: TGTGCCACTCATCACCGACGTAGCTCCTACAATGAGCAGTTCTTC. Its protein is CATHHRRSSYNEQFF.

This clonotype was found many times. The chain is built from TRBV29-1 and TRBJ2-7; 8 bases align to TRBD1. The length of the CDR3 is 12 residues. CDR1 is SQVTM, CDR2 ANQGSEA, per germline. V was clipped by 0 bases and J by 6 bases; unmatched bases: 1. The CDR3 nucleotides are TGCAGCGTTGAAGAAGGGACAGGCGAGCAGTACTTC. It encodes CSVEEGTGEQYF.